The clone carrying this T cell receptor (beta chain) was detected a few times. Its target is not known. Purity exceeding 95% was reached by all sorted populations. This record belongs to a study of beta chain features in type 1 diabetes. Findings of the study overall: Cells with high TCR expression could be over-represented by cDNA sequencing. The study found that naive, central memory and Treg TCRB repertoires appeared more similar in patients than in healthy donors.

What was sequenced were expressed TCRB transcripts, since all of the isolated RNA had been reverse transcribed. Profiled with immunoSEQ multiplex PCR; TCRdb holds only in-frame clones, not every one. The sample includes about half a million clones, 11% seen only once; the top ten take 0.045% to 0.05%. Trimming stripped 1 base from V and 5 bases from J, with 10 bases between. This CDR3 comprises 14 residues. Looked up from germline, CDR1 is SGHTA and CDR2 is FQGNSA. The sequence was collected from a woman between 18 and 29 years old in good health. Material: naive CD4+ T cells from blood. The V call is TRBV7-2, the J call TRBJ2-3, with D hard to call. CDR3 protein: CASSLGGSVDTQYF. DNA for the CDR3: TGTGCCAGCAGCTTAGGGGGTTCGGTAGATACGCAGTATTTT.